This entry features one TCR beta chain sequence. Its antigen is still unknown. The sample belongs to a study of CD8+CD57+ T cells in acquired aplastic anemia. The overall study: The sorted CD4+ and CD8+ cells yielded an average about 3.5 ug of DNA. Study-wide results and caveats: Significance was not reached for CD8+ Simpson's diversity between patients and controls. Patients and controls shared under 30 CD8+ CDR3 sequences, highly expressed in patients.

Genomic DNA acted as the template from which TCR beta VDJ combination and CDR3 sequence profiling were carried out. TCRdb analysed the reads with MiXCR anew, one entry per CDR3 protein. The table includes 170,000 or so distinct CDR3 sequences, around 60% detected once. Individuals selected for sequencing had exhibited CD8+CD57+ cell expansion on flow cytometry. Severe acquired aplastic anemia was present in every patient. The ends were cut back, 0 bases at V and 7 bases at J, with 13 bases in the middle. Germline CDR1 reads LGHNA; CDR2 reads YSLEER. The length of the CDR3 is 15 residues. This chain joins TRBV4-3 and TRBJ2-4; D gene uncertain. The sequence was collected from a human donor with aplastic anemia. Sample: sorted CD4+, CD8+, or CD8+CD57+ T cells (not recorded which) from PBMCs. The CDR3: CASSQDLERENIQYF. The DNA for the CDR3 is TGCGCCAGCAGCCAAGATCTGGAGCGTGAGAACATTCAGTACTTC.